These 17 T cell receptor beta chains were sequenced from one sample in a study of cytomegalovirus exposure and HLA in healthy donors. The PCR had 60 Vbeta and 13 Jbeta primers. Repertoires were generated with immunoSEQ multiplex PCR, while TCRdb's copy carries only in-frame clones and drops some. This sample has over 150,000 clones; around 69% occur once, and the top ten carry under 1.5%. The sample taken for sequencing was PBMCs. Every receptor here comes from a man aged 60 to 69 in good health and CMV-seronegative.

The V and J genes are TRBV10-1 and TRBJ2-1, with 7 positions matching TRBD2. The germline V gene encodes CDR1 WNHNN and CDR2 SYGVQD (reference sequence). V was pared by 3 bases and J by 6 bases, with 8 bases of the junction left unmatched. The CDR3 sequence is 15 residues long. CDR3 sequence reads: CASSDAGRASNEQFF. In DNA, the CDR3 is TGCGCCAGCAGTGACGCGGGGAGGGCAAGCAATGAGCAGTTCTTC.

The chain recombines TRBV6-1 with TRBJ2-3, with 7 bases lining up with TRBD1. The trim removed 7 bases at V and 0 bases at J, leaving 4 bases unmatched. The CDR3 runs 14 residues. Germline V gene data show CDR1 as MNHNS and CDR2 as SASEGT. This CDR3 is CASTLTGSTDTQYF. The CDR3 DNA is TGTGCCAGCACCTTGACAGGGAGCACAGATACGCAGTATTTT.

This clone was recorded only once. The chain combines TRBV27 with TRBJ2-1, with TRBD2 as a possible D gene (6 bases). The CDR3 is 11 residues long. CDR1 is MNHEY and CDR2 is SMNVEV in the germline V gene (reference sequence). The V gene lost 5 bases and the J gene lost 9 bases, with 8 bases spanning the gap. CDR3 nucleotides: TGTGCCAGCAGTAAGACTAGTGAGCAGTTCTTC. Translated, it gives CASSKTSEQFF.

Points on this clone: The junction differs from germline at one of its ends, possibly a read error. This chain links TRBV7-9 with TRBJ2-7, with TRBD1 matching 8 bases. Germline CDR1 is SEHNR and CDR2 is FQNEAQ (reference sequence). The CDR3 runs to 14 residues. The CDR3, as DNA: TGTTCCAGCAGCGCAACAGGGGGTCCCTACGAGCAGTACTTC. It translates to CSSSATGGPYEQYF.

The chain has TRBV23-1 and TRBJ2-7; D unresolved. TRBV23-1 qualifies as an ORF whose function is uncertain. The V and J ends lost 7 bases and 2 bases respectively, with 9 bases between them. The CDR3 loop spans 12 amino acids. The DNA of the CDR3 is TGCGCCAGCATCGGGTGCGCCTACGAGCAGTACTTC. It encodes CASIGCAYEQYF.

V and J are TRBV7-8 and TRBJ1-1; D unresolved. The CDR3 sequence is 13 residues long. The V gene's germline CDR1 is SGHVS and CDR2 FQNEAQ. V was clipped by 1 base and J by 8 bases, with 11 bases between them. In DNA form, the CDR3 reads TGTGCCAGCAGCTTAGAAGCGCGGCGGGAAGCTTTCTTT. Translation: CASSLEARREAFF. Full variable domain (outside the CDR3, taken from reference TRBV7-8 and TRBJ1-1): GAGVSQSPRYKVAKRGQDVALRCDPISGHVSLFWYQQALGQGPEFLTYFQNEAQLDKSGLPSDRFFAERPEGSVSTLKIQRTQQEDSAVYLCASSLEARREAFFGQGTRLTVV.

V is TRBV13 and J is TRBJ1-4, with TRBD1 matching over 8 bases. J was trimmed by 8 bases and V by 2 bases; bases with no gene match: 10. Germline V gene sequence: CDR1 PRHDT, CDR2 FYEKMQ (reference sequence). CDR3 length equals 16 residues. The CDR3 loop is CASSLSIGQGREKLFF. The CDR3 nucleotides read TGTGCCAGCAGCTTATCGATTGGACAGGGACGAGAAAAACTGTTTTTT.

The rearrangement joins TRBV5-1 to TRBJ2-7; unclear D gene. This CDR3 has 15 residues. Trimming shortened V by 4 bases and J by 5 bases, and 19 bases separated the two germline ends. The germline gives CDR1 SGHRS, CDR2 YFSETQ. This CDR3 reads CASSTYRFQGDEQYF. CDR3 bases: TGCGCCAGCAGCACCTACAGATTCCAAGGCGACGAGCAGTACTTC. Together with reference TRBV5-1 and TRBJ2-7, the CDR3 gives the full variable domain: KAGVTQTPRYLIKTRGQQVTLSCSPISGHRSVSWYQQTPGQGLQFLFEYFSETQRNKGNFPGRFSGRQFSNSRSEMNVSTLELGDSALYLCASSTYRFQGDEQYFGPGTRLTVT.

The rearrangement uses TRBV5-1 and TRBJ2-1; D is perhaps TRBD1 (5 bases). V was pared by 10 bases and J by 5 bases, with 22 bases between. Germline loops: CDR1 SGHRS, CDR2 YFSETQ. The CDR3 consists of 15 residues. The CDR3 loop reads CAVRLGQSPNNEQFF. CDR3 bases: TGCGCCGTTCGCCTGGGGCAGTCGCCAAACAATGAGCAGTTCTTC.

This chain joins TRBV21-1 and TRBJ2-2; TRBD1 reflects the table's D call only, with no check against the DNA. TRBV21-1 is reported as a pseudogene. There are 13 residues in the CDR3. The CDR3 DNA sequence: TGTGCCAGCAGCAAACCAGGGACCGGGGAGCTGTTTTTT. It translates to CASSKPGTGELFF.

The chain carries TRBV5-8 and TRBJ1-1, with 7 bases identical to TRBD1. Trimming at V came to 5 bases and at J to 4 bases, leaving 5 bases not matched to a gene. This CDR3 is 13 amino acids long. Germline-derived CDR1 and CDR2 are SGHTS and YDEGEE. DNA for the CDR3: TGTGCCAGCAGGCCGAGGGGGCTCACTGAAGCTTTCTTT. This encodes CASRPRGLTEAFF.

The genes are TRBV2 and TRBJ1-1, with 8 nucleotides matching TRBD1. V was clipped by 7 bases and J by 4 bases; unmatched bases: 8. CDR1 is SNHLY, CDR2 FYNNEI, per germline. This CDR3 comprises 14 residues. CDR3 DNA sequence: TGTGCCAGCACCGGACAGGGTATGAGCACTGAAGCTTTCTTT. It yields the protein CASTGQGMSTEAFF.

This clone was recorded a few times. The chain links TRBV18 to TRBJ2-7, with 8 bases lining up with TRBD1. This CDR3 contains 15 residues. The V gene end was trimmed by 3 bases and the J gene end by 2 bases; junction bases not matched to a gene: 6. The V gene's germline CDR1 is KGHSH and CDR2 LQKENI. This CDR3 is CASSPRKQGAYEQYF. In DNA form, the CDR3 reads TGTGCCAGCTCACCTAGGAAACAGGGGGCCTACGAGCAGTACTTC.

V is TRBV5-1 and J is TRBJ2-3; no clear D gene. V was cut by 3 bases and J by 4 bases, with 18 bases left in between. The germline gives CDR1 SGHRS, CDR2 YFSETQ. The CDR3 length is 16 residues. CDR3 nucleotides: TGCGCCAGCAGCTCCCAGACTTCCAACTATGCAGATACGCAGTATTTT. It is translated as CASSSQTSNYADTQYF.

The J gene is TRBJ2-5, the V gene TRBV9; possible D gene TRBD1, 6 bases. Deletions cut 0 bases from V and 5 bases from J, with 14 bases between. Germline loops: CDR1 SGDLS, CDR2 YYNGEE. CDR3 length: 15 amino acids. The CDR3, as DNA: TGTGCCAGCAGCGTAGGCCCCGTGGGGGCTGAGACCCAGTACTTC. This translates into CASSVGPVGAETQYF.

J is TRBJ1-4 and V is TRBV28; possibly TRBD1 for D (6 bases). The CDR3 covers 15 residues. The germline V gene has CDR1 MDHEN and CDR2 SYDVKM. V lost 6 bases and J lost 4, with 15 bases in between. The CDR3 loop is CASSRAGEGNEKLFF. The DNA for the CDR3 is TGTGCCAGCAGCCGTGCAGGGGAGGGTAATGAAAAACTGTTTTTT.

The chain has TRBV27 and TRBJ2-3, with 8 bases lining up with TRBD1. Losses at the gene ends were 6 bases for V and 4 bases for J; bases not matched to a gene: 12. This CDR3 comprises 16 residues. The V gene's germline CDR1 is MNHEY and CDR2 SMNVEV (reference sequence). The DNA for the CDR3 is TGTGCCAGCAGGGTTCTCTTACAGGGGGTCTCAGATACGCAGTATTTT. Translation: CASRVLLQGVSDTQYF.